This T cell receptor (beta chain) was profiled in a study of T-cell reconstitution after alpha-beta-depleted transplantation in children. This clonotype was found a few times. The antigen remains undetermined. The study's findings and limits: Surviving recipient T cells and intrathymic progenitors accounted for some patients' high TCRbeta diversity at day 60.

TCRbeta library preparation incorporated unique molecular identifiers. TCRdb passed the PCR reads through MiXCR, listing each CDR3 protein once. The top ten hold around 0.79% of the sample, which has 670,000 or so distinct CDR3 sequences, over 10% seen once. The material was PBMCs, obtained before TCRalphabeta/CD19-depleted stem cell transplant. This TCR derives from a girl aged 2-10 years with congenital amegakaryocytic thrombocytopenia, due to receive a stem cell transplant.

The CDR3 sequence is CSASGLAESSAYF. For the CDR3, the DNA is TGCAGTGCCTCCGGACTAGCGGAAAGCTCGGCTTACTTC. The V call is TRBV20-1, the J call TRBJ2-5; 10 nucleotides match TRBD2. The CDR3 is 13 residues long. Germline CDR1 and CDR2: DFQATT and SNEGSKA (reference sequence). The junction had 15 bases not matched to a gene; V was cut back by 6 bases and J by 14 bases.